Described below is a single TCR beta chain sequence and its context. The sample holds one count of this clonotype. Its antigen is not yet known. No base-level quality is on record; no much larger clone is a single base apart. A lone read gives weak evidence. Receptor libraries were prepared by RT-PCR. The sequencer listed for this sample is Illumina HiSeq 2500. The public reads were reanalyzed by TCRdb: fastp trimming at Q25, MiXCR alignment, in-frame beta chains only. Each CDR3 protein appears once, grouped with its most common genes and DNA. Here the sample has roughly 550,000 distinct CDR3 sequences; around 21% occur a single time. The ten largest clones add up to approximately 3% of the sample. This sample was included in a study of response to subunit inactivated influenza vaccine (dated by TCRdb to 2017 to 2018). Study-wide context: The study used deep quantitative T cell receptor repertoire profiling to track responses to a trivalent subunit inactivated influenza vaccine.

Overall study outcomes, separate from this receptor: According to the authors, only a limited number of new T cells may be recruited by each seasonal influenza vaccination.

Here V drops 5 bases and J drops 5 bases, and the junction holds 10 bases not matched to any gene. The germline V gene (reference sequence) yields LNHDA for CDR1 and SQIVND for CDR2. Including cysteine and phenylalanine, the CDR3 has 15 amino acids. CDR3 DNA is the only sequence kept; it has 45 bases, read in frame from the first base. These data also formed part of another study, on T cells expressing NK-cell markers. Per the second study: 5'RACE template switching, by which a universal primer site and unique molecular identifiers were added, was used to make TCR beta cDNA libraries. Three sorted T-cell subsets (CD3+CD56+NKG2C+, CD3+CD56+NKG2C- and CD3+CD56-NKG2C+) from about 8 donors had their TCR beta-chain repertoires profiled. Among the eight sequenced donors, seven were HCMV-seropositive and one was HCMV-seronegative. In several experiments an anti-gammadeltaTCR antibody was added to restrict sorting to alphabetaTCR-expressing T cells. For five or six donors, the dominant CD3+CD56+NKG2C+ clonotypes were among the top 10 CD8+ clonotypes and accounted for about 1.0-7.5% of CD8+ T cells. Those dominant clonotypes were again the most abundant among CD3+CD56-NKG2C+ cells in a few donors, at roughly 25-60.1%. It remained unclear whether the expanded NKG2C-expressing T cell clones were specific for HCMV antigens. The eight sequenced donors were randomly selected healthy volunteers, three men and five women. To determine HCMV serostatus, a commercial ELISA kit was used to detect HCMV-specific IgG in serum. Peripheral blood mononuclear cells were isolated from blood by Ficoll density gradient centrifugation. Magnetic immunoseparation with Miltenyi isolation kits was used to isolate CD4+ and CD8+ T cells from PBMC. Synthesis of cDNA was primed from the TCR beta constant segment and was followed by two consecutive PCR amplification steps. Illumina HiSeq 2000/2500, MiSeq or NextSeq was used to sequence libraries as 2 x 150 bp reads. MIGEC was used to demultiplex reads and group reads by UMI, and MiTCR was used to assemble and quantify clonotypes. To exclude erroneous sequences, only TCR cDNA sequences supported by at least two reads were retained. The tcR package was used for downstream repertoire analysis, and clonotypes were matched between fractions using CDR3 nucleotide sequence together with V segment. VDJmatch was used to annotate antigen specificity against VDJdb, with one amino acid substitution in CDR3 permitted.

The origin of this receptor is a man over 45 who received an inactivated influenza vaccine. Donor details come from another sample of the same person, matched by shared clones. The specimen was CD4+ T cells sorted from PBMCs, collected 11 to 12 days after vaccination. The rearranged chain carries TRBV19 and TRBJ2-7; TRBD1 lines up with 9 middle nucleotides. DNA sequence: TGTGCCAGTAGTGCGCCGGGACAGGGTTACAACGAGCAGTACTTC. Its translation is CASSAPGQGYNEQYF. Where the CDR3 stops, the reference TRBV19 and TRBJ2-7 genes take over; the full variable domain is DGGITQSPKYLFRKEGQNVTLSCEQNLNHDAMYWYRQDPGQGLRLIYYSQIVNDFQKGDIAEGYSVSREKKESFPLTVTSAQKNPTAFYLCASSAPGQGYNEQYFGPGTRLTVT.